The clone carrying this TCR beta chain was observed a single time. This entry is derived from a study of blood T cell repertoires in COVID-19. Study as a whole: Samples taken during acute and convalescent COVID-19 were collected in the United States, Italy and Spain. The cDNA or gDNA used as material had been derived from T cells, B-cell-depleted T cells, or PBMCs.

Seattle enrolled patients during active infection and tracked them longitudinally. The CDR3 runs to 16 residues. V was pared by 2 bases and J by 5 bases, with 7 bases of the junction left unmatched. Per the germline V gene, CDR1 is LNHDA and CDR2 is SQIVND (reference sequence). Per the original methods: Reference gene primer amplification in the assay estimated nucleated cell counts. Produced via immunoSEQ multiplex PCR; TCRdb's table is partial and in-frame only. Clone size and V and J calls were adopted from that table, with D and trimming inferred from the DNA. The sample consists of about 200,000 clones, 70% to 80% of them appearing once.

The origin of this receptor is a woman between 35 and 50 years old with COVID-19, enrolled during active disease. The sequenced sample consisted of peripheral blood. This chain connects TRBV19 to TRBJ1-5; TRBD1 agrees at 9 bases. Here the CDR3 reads CASSIRTGGEYQPQHF. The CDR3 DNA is TGTGCCAGTAGTATAAGAACAGGGGGCGAATATCAGCCCCAGCATTTT. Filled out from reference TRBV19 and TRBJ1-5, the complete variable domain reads DGGITQSPKYLFRKEGQNVTLSCEQNLNHDAMYWYRQDPGQGLRLIYYSQIVNDFQKGDIAEGYSVSREKKESFPLTVTSAQKNPTAFYLCASSIRTGGEYQPQHFGDGTRLSIL.